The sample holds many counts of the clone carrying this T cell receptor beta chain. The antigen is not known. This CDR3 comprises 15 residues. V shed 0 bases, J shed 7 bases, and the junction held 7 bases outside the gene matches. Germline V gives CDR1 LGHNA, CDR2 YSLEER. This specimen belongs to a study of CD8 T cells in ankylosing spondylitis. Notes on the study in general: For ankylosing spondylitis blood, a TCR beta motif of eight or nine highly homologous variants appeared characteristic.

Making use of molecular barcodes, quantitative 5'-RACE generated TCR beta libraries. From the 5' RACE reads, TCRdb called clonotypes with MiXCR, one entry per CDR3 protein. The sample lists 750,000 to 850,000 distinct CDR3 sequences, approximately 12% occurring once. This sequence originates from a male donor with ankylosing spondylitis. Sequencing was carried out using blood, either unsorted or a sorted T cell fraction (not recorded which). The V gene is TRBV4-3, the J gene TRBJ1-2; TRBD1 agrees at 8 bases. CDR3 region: CASSQDRGRLGGYTF. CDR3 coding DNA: TGCGCCAGCAGCCAAGACAGGGGGCGGCTTGGTGGCTACACCTTC.